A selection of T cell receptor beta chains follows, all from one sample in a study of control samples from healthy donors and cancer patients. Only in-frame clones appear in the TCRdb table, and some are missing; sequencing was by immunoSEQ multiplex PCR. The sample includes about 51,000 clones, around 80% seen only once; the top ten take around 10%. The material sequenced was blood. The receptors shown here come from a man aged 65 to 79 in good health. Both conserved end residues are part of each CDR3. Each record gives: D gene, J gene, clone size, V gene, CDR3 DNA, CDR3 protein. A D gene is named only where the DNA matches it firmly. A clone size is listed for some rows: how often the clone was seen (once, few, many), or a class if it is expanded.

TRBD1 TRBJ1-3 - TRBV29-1 TGCAGCGTACTAGACAGGGGGCCTGGAAACACCATATATTTT CSVLDRGPGNTIYF
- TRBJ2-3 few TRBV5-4 TGTGCCAGCAGCTTGGCGGGCACAGATACGCAGTATTTT CASSLAGTDTQYF
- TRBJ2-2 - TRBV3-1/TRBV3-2 TGTGCCAGCAGCCAGACGTTAGGGGAGCTGTTTTTT CASSQTLGELFF
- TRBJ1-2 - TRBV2 TGTGCCAGCAGTGAAGATAGGGGCCTCCGTGGCTACACCTTC CASSEDRGLRGYTF
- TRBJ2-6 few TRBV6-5 TGTGCCAGCAGTAGGGACATCTCTGGGGCCAACGTCCTGACTTTC CASSRDISGANVLTF
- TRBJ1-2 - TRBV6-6 TGTGCCAGCAGTTACTCCCCGGGACAAACCAACGAGGGCTACACCTTC CASSYSPGQTNEGYTF
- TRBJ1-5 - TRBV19 TGTGCCAGTAAAAGACAGTTCAATCAGCCCCAGCATTTT CASKRQFNQPQHF
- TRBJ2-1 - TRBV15 TGTGCCACCAGCAGAGGGGGAGATTCCAACAATGAGCAGTTCTTC CATSRGGDSNNEQFF
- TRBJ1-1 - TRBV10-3 TGTGCCATCAGTGAGTACAACACTGAAGCTTTCTTT CAISEYNTEAFF
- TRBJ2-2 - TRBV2 TGTGCCAGCACAGGAGGGGGGGCTAGGGAGCTGTTTTTT CASTGGGARELFF
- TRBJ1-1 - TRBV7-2 TGTGCCAGCAGCTTAGCCAGTGTCGGGGGGAACACTGAAGCTTTCTTT CASSLASVGGNTEAFF
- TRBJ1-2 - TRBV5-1 TGCGCCAGCAGCTTGACGACAGCTAACTATGGCTACACCTTC CASSLTTANYGYTF
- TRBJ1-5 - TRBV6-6 TGTGCCAGCAGTTACTCTTGGCAGAGCAATCAGCCCCAGCATTTT CASSYSWQSNQPQHF
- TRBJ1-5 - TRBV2 TGTGCCAGCAGGGCCGGAGGGCCCCAGCATTTT CASRAGGPQHF
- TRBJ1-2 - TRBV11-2 TGTGCCAGCAGCTTAGGATTCGGGTATGGCTACACCTTC CASSLGFGYGYTF
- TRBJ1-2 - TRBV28 TGTGCCAGCAGTCGGACGGTCAACTATGGCTACACCTTC CASSRTVNYGYTF
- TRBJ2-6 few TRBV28 TGTGCCAGCAGTTTACTGGGGGGCGCTGGGGATGGGGCCAACGTCCTGACTTTC CASSLLGGAGDGANVLTF
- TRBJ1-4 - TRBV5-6 TGTGCCAGCAGCCGGGTCAATGAAAAACTGTTTTTT CASSRVNEKLFF
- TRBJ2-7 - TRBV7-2 TGTGCCAGCAGCTTTACAGTTTCCCAGGCCTACGAGCAGTACTTC CASSFTVSQAYEQYF
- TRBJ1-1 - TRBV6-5 TGTGCCAGCACTCACACAAACACTGAAGCTTTCTTT CASTHTNTEAFF
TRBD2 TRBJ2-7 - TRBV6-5 TGTGCCAGCAGTTACTTAGCGGGAGGGATCTACGAGCAGTACTTC CASSYLAGGIYEQYF
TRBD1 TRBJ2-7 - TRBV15 TGTGCCACCAGCAGAAGGGACAGCTACGAGCAGTACTTC CATSRRDSYEQYF
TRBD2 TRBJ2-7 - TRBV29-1 TGCAGCGTCCTGGCGTTGGGGGGAGGGAAATTGAACAACGAGCAGTACTTC CSVLALGGGKLNNEQYF
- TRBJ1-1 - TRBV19 TGTGCCAGTAGTAAGTCCGGGGTATCTTCCGAAGCTTTCTTT CASSKSGVSSEAFF
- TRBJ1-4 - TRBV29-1 TGCAGCGCCTCGGGGGGGGACCGGGGAAGTGAAAAACTGTTTTTT CSASGGDRGSEKLFF
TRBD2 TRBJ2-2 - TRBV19 TGTGCCAGTAGTATAGGTCCGCGGGAGGGCCTCGGGACCGGGGAGCTGTTTTTT CASSIGPREGLGTGELFF
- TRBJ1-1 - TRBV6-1 TGTGCCAGCAGTGAATATCAGGGCGGCTTGAACACTGAAGCTTTCTTT CASSEYQGGLNTEAFF
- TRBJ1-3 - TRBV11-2 TGTGCCAGCAGTTTACAGAGACACTCTGGAAACACCATATATTTT CASSLQRHSGNTIYF
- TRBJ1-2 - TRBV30 TGTGCCTGGCGCCTTGAGGGGACCGCTTCCTATGGCTACACCTTC CAWRLEGTASYGYTF
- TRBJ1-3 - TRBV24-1 TGTGCCACCAGTGATGTTGACAGGCCTAGCTCTGGAAACACCATATATTTT CATSDVDRPSSGNTIYF
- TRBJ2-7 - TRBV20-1 TGCAGTGCTCGGGGATTATACGAGCAGTACTTC CSARGLYEQYF
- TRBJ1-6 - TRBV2 TGTGCCAGCAGTGAAGCGCTTCTAGTGTCCTCGAAGTATAATTCACCCCTCCACTTT CASSEALLVSSKYNSPLHF
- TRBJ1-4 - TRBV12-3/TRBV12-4 TGTGCCAGAGAGAATGAAAAACTGTTTTTT CARENEKLFF
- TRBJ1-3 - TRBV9 TGTGCCAGCAGCGTAGGGGCTGCAGACTCTGGAAACACCATATATTTT CASSVGAADSGNTIYF